Sequencing of this TCR beta chain was carried out in a study of blood T cell repertoires in COVID-19. Background on the study: Samples came from the United States, Italy and Spain, spanning acute and convalescent COVID-19. From T cells, B-cell-depleted T cells, or PBMCs came the material, which was cDNA or gDNA.

Original methodology: By means of reference gene primer amplification, nucleated cell counts were estimated. The repertoire was sequenced with immunoSEQ multiplex PCR; TCRdb's copy has only in-frame clones and lacks some. V and J calls and clone size follow that table, whereas D and trimming were derived from the DNA. The repertoire holds about 200,000 clones, with around 80% as singletons. The V gene's germline CDR1 is MDHEN and CDR2 SYDVKM. This CDR3 is built from 16 residues. V lost 2 bases to trimming and J lost 6 bases; unmatched junction nucleotides: 9. Sequencing was performed on peripheral blood. The TCR comes from a human donor in a cohort sampled during active COVID-19. This sequence joins TRBV28 and TRBJ2-3; 9 nucleotides agree with TRBD1. The CDR3 protein is CASSLRHRTGADTQYF. DNA of the CDR3: TGTGCCAGCAGTTTAAGACACCGGACAGGGGCGGATACGCAGTATTTT.